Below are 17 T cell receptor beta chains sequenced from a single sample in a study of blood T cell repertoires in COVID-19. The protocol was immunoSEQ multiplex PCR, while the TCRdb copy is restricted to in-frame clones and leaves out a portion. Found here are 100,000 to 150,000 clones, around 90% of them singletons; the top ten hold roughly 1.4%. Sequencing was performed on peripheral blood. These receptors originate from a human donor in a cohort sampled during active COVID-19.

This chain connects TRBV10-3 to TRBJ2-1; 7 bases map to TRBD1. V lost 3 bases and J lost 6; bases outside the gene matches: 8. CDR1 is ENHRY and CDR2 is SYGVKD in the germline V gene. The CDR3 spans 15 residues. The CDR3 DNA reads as TGTGCCATCAGTGATACGACAGGGAAGTTCAATGAGCAGTTCTTC. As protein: CAISDTTGKFNEQFF.

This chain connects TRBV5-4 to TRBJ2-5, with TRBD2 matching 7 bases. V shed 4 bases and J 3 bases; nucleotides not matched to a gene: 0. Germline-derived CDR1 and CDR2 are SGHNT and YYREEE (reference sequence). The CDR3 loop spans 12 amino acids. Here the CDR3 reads CASSGGEETQYF. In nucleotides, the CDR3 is TGTGCCAGCAGCGGGGGGGAAGAGACCCAGTACTTC.

The CDR3 is CASSLDGSFNQPQHF. The CDR3, as DNA: TGTGCCAGCAGCTTAGATGGCAGTTTCAATCAGCCCCAGCATTTT. The V call is TRBV7-9, the J call TRBJ1-5; D call uncertain. Looked up from germline, CDR1 is SEHNR and CDR2 is FQNEAQ (reference sequence). This CDR3 contains 15 residues. Trimming stripped 1 base from V and 3 bases from J, with 10 bases between.

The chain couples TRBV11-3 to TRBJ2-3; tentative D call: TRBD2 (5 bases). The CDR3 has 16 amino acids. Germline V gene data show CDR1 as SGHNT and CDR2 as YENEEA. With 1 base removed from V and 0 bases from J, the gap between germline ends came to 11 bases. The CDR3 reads CASSLGLGVSTDTQYF. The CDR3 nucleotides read TGTGCCAGCAGCTTAGGGCTGGGAGTTAGCACAGATACGCAGTATTTT.

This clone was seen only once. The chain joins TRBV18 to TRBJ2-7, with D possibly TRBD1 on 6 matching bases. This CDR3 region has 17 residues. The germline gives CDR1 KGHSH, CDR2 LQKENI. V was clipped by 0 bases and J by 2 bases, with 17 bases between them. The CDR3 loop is CASSPPNLAGVAYEQYF. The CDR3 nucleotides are TGTGCCAGCTCACCACCAAACCTTGCAGGGGTTGCCTACGAGCAGTACTTC.

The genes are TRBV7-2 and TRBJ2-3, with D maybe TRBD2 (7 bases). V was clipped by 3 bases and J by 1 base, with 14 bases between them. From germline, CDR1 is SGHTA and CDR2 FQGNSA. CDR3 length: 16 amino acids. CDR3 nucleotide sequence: TGTGCCAGCAGCTTCTCCGGCGGGGGCCGCACAGATACGCAGTATTTT. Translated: CASSFSGGGRTDTQYF.

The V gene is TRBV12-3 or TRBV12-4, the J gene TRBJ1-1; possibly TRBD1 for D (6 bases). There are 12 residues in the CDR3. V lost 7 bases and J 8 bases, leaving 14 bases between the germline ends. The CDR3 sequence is CASTKGGYEAFF. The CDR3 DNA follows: TGTGCCAGCACGAAGGGGGGGTACGAAGCTTTCTTT.

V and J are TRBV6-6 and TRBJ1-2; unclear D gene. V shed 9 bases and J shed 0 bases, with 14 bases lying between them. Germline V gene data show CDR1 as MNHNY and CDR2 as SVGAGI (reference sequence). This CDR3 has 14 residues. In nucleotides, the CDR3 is TGTGCCAGTTTAAAGCACTTAGCTAACTATGGCTACACCTTC. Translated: CASLKHLANYGYTF.

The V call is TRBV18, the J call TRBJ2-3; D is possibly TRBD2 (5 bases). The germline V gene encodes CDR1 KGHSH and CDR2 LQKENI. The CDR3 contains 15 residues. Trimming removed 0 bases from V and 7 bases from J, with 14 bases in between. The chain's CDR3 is CASSPPALGGNTQYF. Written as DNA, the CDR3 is TGTGCCAGCTCACCACCGGCACTAGGAGGTAATACGCAGTATTTT.

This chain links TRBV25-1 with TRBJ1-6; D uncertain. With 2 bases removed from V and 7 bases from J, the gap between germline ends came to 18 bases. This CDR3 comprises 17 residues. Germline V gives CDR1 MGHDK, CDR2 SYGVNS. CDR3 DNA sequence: TGTGCCAGCAGTGAACAGTTCGGGAGTTGGGGAAATTCACCCCTCCACTTT. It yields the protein CASSEQFGSWGNSPLHF.

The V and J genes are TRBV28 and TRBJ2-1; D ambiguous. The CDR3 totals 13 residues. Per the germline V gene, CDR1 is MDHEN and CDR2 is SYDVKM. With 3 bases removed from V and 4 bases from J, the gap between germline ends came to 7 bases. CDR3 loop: CASSLGRYNEQFF. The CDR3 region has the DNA TGTGCCAGCAGTTTGGGCCGATACAATGAGCAGTTCTTC.

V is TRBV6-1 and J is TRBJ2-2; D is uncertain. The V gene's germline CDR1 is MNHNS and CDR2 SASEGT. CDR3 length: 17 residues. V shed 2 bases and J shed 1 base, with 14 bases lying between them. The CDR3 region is CASSEIEGALNTGELFF. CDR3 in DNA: TGTGCCAGCAGTGAAATAGAAGGAGCTCTGAACACCGGGGAGCTGTTTTTT.

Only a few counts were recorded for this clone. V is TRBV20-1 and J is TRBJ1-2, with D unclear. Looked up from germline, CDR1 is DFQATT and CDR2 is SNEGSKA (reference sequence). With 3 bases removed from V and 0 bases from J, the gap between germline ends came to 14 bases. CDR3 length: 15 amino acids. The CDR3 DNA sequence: TGCAGTGCTAGTTTCGCGGAAAATGCTAACTATGGCTACACCTTC. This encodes CSASFAENANYGYTF.

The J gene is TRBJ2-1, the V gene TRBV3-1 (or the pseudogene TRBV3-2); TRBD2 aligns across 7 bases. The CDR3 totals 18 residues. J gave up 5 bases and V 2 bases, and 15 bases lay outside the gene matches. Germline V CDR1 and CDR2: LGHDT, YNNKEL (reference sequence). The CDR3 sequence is CASSQFTRVRGVNNEQFF. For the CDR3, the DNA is TGTGCCAGCAGCCAATTTACCCGGGTCCGGGGGGTAAACAATGAGCAGTTCTTC.

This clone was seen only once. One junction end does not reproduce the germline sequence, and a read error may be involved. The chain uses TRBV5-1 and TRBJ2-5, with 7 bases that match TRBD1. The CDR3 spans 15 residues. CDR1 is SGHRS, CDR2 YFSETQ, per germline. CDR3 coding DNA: TGCGCCAGCAACTTGGGGGACAGACCTAAAGAGACCCAGTACTTC. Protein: CASNLGDRPKETQYF.

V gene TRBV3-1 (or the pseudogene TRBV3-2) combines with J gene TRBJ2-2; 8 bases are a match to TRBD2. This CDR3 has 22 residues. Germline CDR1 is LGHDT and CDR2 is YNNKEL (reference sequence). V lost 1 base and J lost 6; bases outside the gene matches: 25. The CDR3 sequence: CASSQVPGRGKSNGRAAGELFF. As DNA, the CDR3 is TGTGCCAGCAGCCAAGTCCCCGGGAGGGGGAAATCCAACGGGAGGGCCGCCGGGGAGCTGTTTTTT.

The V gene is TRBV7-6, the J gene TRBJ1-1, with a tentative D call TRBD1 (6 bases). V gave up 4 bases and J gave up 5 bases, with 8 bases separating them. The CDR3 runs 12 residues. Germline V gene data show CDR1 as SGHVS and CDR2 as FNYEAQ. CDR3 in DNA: TGTGCCAGCAGCTCAGGGGAGACTGAAGCTTTCTTT. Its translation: CASSSGETEAFF. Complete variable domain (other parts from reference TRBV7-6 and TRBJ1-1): GAGVSQSPRYKVTKRGQDVALRCDPISGHVSLYWYRQALGQGPEFLTYFNYEAQQDKSGLPNDRFSAERPEGSISTLTIQRTEQRDSAMYRCASSSGETEAFFGQGTRLTVV.